This T cell receptor beta chain was retrieved from a study of blood T cell repertoires in COVID-19. TCRdb keeps only in-frame clones here, not all; method: immunoSEQ multiplex PCR. The data contain under 200,000 clones, about 85% of them singletons. Points on this clone: The sample has other DNA sequences that encode this CDR3 too.

The CDR3 totals 13 residues. V lost 4 bases and J lost 4, with 10 bases in between. Germline V lookup: CDR1 PRHDT, CDR2 FYEKMQ (reference sequence). This TCR came from a woman aged 45-65 years with COVID-19, enrolled during active disease. Sequenced material: peripheral blood. The chain couples TRBV13 to TRBJ2-5; possibly TRBD2 for D (5 bases). CDR3 protein: CASSSRGRETQYF. CDR3 DNA: TGTGCCAGCAGCTCAAGAGGGAGAGAGACCCAGTACTTC. The full variable domain, completed using reference TRBV13 and TRBJ2-5, is AAGVIQSPRHLIKEKRETATLKCYPIPRHDTVYWYQQGPGQDPQFLISFYEKMQSDKGSIPDRFSAQQFSDYHSELNMSSLELGDSALYFCASSSRGRETQYFGPGTRLLVL.